The clone carrying this TCR beta chain was found once. Clones were sequenced by immunoSEQ multiplex PCR, and TCRdb holds only the in-frame ones, with some missing. This table holds 70,000 to 75,000 clones, around 93% found once. The data were taken from a study of control samples from healthy donors and cancer patients. Trimming took off 0 bases at V and 0 bases at J, with 11 bases between the two ends. Germline V gene sequence: CDR1 MNHEY, CDR2 SVGAGI. The length of the CDR3 is 16 residues. Specimen: blood. J is TRBJ1-2 and V is TRBV6-5; D ambiguous. This receptor was identified in a woman in her twenties or thirties in good health. The DNA for the CDR3 is TGTGCCAGCAGTTACTCGAATCATAGGGCTAACTATGGCTACACCTTC. Translation gives CASSYSNHRANYGYTF.